A single sample gave rise to the 16 T cell receptor beta chains below, sequenced in a study of cytomegalovirus exposure and HLA in healthy donors. The PCR ran on 60 Vbeta and 13 Jbeta primers. Libraries were prepared by immunoSEQ multiplex PCR; TCRdb keeps only in-frame clonotypes and omits some of them. The repertoire includes roughly 110,000 clones, 65% to 80% of them detected once, and approximately 9.9% sits in the top ten. Sequencing was performed on PBMCs. These receptors originate from a man aged 35-49 years in good health and CMV-seropositive.

This clone was picked up one time. CDR3 protein: CASNRGRLGTEAFF. CDR3 bases: TGTGCCAGCAACAGGGGGCGGCTGGGCACTGAAGCTTTCTTT. The V call is TRBV7-8, the J call TRBJ1-1; 9 positions agree with TRBD1. This CDR3 region has 14 residues. V lost 7 bases to trimming and J lost 4 bases; unmatched junction nucleotides: 7. Looked up from germline, CDR1 is SGHVS and CDR2 is FQNEAQ.

The chain couples TRBV5-5 to TRBJ1-2, with D perhaps TRBD1 (6 bases). Trimming took 3 bases from V and 8 from J, leaving 11 bases between them. CDR3 length equals 12 residues. From germline, CDR1 is SGHKS and CDR2 YYEKEE (reference sequence). DNA of the CDR3: TGTGCCAGCAGCTGGCAGGGGAACGGCTACACCTTC. This sequence encodes CASSWQGNGYTF.

This clone was observed once. The CDR3 protein is CASSLMGSSGLTDTQYF. The CDR3 nucleotides read TGTGCCAGCAGCTTAATGGGAAGTAGCGGACTCACAGATACGCAGTATTTT. V is TRBV11-2 and J is TRBJ2-3; tentative D call: TRBD2 (6 bases). CDR3 length: 17 residues. The ends were cut back, 2 bases at V and 2 bases at J, with 17 bases in the middle. The germline CDR1 and CDR2 sequences are SGHAT and FQNNGV.

This chain connects TRBV7-3 to TRBJ2-3; 8 bases map to TRBD2. The germline V gene encodes CDR1 SGHTA and CDR2 FQGTGA. Trimming cost V 5 bases and J 1 base; bases outside gene matches: 17. CDR3 size: 19 residues. This CDR3 reads CASSPRGGGSNHRTDTQYF. The CDR3 DNA sequence: TGTGCCAGCAGCCCGCGTGGCGGGGGGTCAAATCATCGCACAGATACGCAGTATTTT.

This clone appeared a few times. This sequence joins TRBV7-2 and TRBJ1-3; 8 nucleotides line up with TRBD1. CDR1 is SGHTA, CDR2 FQGNSA, per germline. The length of the CDR3 is 16 residues. After removal of 5 bases from V and 0 bases from J, the junction contained 6 bases not matched to a gene. The chain's CDR3 is CASSPRTGNSGNTIYF. Written as DNA, the CDR3 is TGTGCCAGCAGCCCCCGGACAGGGAACTCTGGAAACACCATATATTTT.

This chain connects TRBV10-3 to TRBJ2-7; TRBD1 might be the D (6 bases). Trimming took 3 bases from V and 2 from J, leaving 17 bases between them. The germline V gene has CDR1 ENHRY and CDR2 SYGVKD. CDR3 length: 16 residues. The CDR3 spells CAISDATGWAAYEQYF. Here the CDR3 DNA reads TGTGCCATCAGTGACGCGACAGGATGGGCGGCCTACGAGCAGTACTTC.

V gene TRBV28 combines with J gene TRBJ1-3; a possible D gene is TRBD1 (5 bases). In germline, CDR1 is MDHEN, CDR2 SYDVKM. Between the trimmed V and J ends, which lost 6 bases and 0 bases, there was a span of 18 bases. The CDR3 has 17 residues. This CDR3 is CASRARGTPSSGNTIYF. The CDR3 DNA reads TGTGCCAGCAGGGCCCGCGGGACGCCGAGCTCTGGAAACACCATATATTTT.

This rearrangement joins TRBV4-3 to TRBJ1-2; a weak D match, TRBD1 (5 bases). The CDR3 is 12 amino acids. Germline CDR1 and CDR2: LGHNA and YSLEER. V lost 4 bases, J lost 8 bases, and 11 bases lay in between. The CDR3 reads CASSPDRGGYTF. DNA for the CDR3: TGCGCCAGCAGCCCCGACAGAGGAGGCTACACCTTC.

The chain recombines TRBV7-3 with TRBJ2-5; TRBD2 agrees at 8 bases. This CDR3 contains 15 residues. With 2 bases clipped from V and 4 bases from J, the junction kept 6 bases outside the gene matches. CDR1 SGHTA and CDR2 FQGTGA come from the germline V gene. The CDR3 DNA reads as TGTGCCAGCAGCTTACTGGGGACTAGAGGAGAGACCCAGTACTTC. This sequence encodes CASSLLGTRGETQYF.

This clone was picked up a small number of times. The rearrangement joins TRBV4-3 to TRBJ1-5; D not resolved. Germline CDR1 LGHNA, CDR2 YSLEER. This CDR3 is 15 amino acids long. V lost 1 base, J lost 3 bases, and 10 bases lay in between. CDR3: CASSQARTPNQPQHF. The CDR3 DNA follows: TGCGCCAGCAGCCAAGCCCGAACTCCCAATCAGCCCCAGCATTTT.

The chain recombines TRBV5-1 with TRBJ2-7; a possible D gene is TRBD2 (5 bases). The CDR3 consists of 13 residues. V shed 4 bases and J shed 8 bases, with 16 bases lying between them. From germline, CDR1 is SGHRS and CDR2 YFSETQ. The CDR3 DNA reads as TGCGCCAGCAGCCCGAACACAGAGGGCAAGCAGTACTTC. This codes for CASSPNTEGKQYF.

The V and J genes are TRBV5-4 and TRBJ2-3; TRBD2 aligns across 7 bases. CDR1 SGHNT and CDR2 YYREEE come from the germline V gene (reference sequence). V shed 0 bases and J 2 bases; nucleotides not matched to a gene: 3. The CDR3 extends over 15 amino acids. CDR3 in amino acids: CASSLGLAFTDTQYF. CDR3 DNA: TGTGCCAGCAGCTTGGGACTAGCATTCACAGATACGCAGTATTTT. Complete variable domain (other parts from reference TRBV5-4 and TRBJ2-3): ETGVTQSPTHLIKTRGQQVTLRCSSQSGHNTVSWYQQALGQGPQFIFQYYREEENGRGNFPPRFSGLQFPNYSSELNVNALELDDSALYLCASSLGLAFTDTQYFGPGTRLTVL.

This sequence joins TRBV7-3 and TRBJ2-2, with D tentatively TRBD1 (6 bases). With 1 base removed from V and 6 bases from J, the gap between germline ends came to 12 bases. Germline loops: CDR1 SGHTA, CDR2 FQGTGA. This CDR3 contains 15 residues. The CDR3 region is CASSLIGGPPGELFF. DNA for the CDR3: TGTGCCAGCAGCTTAATTGGGGGCCCCCCCGGGGAGCTGTTTTTT.

The gene calls are TRBV19 and TRBJ1-1; tentatively, D is TRBD1 (5 bases). Trimming removed 2 bases from V and 1 base from J, with 8 bases in between. This CDR3 has 14 residues. The germline V gene has CDR1 LNHDA and CDR2 SQIVND (reference sequence). CDR3 amino acids: CASSIYGGNTEAFF. CDR3 coding DNA: TGTGCCAGTAGTATATACGGGGGGAACACTGAAGCTTTCTTT. Variable domain in full (rest from reference TRBV19 and TRBJ1-1): DGGITQSPKYLFRKEGQNVTLSCEQNLNHDAMYWYRQDPGQGLRLIYYSQIVNDFQKGDIAEGYSVSREKKESFPLTVTSAQKNPTAFYLCASSIYGGNTEAFFGQGTRLTVV.

For the CDR3, the DNA is TGTGCCAGCAGTGAACAGGACCCGAGTGAAGCTTTCTTT. Its protein is CASSEQDPSEAFF. The rearrangement joins TRBV27 to TRBJ1-1, with TRBD1 as a possible D gene (5 bases). Trimming removed 5 bases from V and 7 bases from J, with 14 bases in between. Germline CDR1 is MNHEY and CDR2 is SMNVEV (reference sequence). This CDR3 region has 13 residues.

V usage is TRBV6-5 and J usage is TRBJ2-7; perhaps TRBD2 as D (6 bases). Trimming left V 6 bases short and J 3 bases short, with 18 bases between. Looked up from germline, CDR1 is MNHEY and CDR2 is SVGAGI. The CDR3 is made up of 15 amino acids. The CDR3 sequence is CASSDSWGGSYEQYF. CDR3 nucleotides: TGTGCCAGCAGCGACAGCTGGGGAGGCAGCTACGAGCAGTACTTC.